The 6 T cell receptor beta chains below were found in one sample sequenced in a study of cytomegalovirus exposure and HLA in healthy donors. 60 Vbeta and 13 Jbeta primers were used in PCR. The method was immunoSEQ multiplex PCR; TCRdb's version includes in-frame clones alone and lacks a portion of them. The repertoire holds approximately 220,000 clones, with under 80% as singletons. Material for sequencing was PBMCs. The receptors shown here come from a girl aged 2-10 years in good health and CMV-seronegative.

This chain joins TRBV7-9 and TRBJ2-7, with 8 positions matching TRBD1. Germline V gene sequence: CDR1 SEHNR, CDR2 FQNEAQ (reference sequence). The CDR3 is 14 amino acids. The trim removed 6 bases at V and 4 bases at J, leaving 8 bases unmatched. CDR3: CASREGQDYYEQYF. CDR3 nucleotide sequence: TGTGCCAGCAGGGAGGGACAGGACTATTACGAGCAGTACTTC.

The chain employs TRBV6-1 and TRBJ1-5; 8 bases fit TRBD1. Trimming took 0 bases from V and 6 from J; bases not matched to a gene: 4. CDR1 MNHNS and CDR2 SASEGT come from the germline V gene. The CDR3 contains 15 residues. CDR3 amino acids: CASSEAPGGGQPQHF. The CDR3 coding sequence is TGTGCCAGCAGTGAAGCGCCAGGGGGCGGTCAGCCCCAGCATTTT.

The chain employs TRBV2 and TRBJ1-1, with 10 bases matching TRBD1. The V segment lost 1 base and the J segment 4 bases; nucleotides outside the gene matches: 12. The CDR3 contains 18 residues. The germline V gene has CDR1 SNHLY and CDR2 FYNNEI. CDR3 sequence: CASSEGDRGVKTGTEAFF. The CDR3 region has the DNA TGTGCCAGCAGTGAAGGGGACAGGGGTGTGAAGACGGGCACTGAAGCTTTCTTT.

V usage is TRBV7-9 and J usage is TRBJ1-2; unclear D gene. CDR1 is SEHNR, CDR2 FQNEAQ, per germline (reference sequence). Trimming took 5 bases from V and 4 from J, leaving 14 bases between them. CDR3 size: 14 residues. This chain's CDR3 is CASSREEPLYGYTF. CDR3 DNA sequence: TGTGCCAGCAGCCGGGAGGAACCCCTCTATGGCTACACCTTC. Supplemented by reference TRBV7-9 and TRBJ1-2, the full variable domain reads DTGVSQNPRHKITKRGQNVTFRCDPISEHNRLYWYRQTLGQGPEFLTYFQNEAQLEKSRLLSDRFSAERPKGSFSTLEIQRTEQGDSAMYLCASSREEPLYGYTFGSGTRLTVV.

The genes are TRBV2 and TRBJ2-3; TRBD2 agrees at 8 bases. V was clipped by 7 bases and J by 0 bases; unmatched bases: 6. CDR3 length: 15 amino acids. Germline values: CDR1 SNHLY, CDR2 FYNNEI. The chain's CDR3 is CASTWAGGSTDTQYF. The CDR3 coding sequence is TGTGCCAGCACTTGGGCGGGGGGTAGCACAGATACGCAGTATTTT.

The sample holds a few counts of this clone. This chain connects TRBV4-1 to TRBJ2-7; 7 positions match TRBD2. The V and J ends lost 0 bases and 4 bases, in that order; junction bases with no gene match: 6. There are 15 residues in the CDR3. The germline CDR1 and CDR2 sequences are MGHRA and YSYEKL. This CDR3 is CASSQDAGVGYEQYF. The CDR3 nucleotides are TGCGCCAGCAGCCAAGATGCGGGGGTAGGGTACGAGCAGTACTTC.